The clone carrying this T cell receptor beta chain was counted only a few times. These data belong to a study of response to subunit inactivated influenza vaccine. This CDR3 is built from 13 residues. J was trimmed by 4 bases and V by 4 bases; bases with no gene match: 1. From the RT-PCR reads, TCRdb called clonotypes with MiXCR, one entry per CDR3 protein. The profile shows approximately 530,000 distinct CDR3 sequences, approximately 6.9% of them singletons. The chain has TRBV12-3 or TRBV12-4 and TRBJ1-3; TRBD1 matches 7 bases. This clonotype was sampled from a man between 50 and 75 years old who received an inactivated influenza vaccine. This material consisted of PBMCs from blood, taken roughly 24 months after vaccination. CDR3: CASSWDSGNTIYF. The CDR3 DNA follows: TGTGCCAGCAGTTGGGACAGCGGAAACACCATATATTTT.